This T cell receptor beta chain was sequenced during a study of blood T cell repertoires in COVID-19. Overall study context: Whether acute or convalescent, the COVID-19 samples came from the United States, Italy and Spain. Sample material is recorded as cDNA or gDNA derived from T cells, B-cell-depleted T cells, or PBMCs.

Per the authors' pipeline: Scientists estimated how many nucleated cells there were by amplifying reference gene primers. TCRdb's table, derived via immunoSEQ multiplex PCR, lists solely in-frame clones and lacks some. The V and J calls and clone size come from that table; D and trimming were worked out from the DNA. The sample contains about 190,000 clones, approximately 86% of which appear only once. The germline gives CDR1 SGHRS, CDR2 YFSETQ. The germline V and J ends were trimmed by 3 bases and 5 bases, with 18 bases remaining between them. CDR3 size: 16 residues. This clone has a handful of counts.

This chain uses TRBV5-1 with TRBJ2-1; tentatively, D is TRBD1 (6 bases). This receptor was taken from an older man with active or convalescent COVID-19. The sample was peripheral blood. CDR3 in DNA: TGCGCCAGCAGCTGGGCCTCCGGGACAACCAACAATGAGCAGTTCTTC. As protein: CASSWASGTTNNEQFF.